The 26 T cell receptor beta chains below come from one sample, sequenced in a study of T cell repertoires in cytomegalovirus infection. TCRdb reanalysed the reads using MiXCR and keeps one entry per CDR3 protein. Among approximately 56,000 distinct CDR3 sequences listed, about 20% were seen once. These TCRs are of unknown antigen specificity. The sample here was CD8+ T cells from cultured PBMCs, taken from culture after CMV antigen stimulation. Receptors were obtained from a human donor in good health (CMV status not recorded). Some clones in this sample may be carry-over from other donors' samples.

In this sample, this clonotype turned up a few times. The chain joins TRBV7-2 to TRBJ2-2; D might be TRBD1 (6 bases). The CDR3 runs to 15 residues. With 6 bases removed from V and 4 bases from J, the gap between germline ends came to 15 bases. CDR1 is SGHTA, CDR2 FQGNSA, per germline. CDR3 sequence (DNA): TGTGCCAGCAGTCGCCAGGGGCAAGGCACCGGGGAGCTGTTTTTT. Its translation: CASSRQGQGTGELFF.

This clonotype turned up a few times. The genes are TRBV29-1 and TRBJ1-2; D unclear. CDR3 length: 13 amino acids. Germline V gives CDR1 SQVTM, CDR2 ANQGSEA. V was clipped by 4 bases and J by 3 bases, with 12 bases between them. The CDR3 reads CSVVKGGYYGYTF. Written as DNA, the CDR3 is TGCAGCGTTGTGAAAGGAGGTTACTATGGCTACACCTTC. Variable domain in full (rest from reference TRBV29-1 and TRBJ1-2): SAVISQKPSRDICQRGTSLTIQCQVDSQVTMMFWYRQQPGQSLTLIATANQGSEATYESGFVIDKFPISRPNLTFSTLTVSNMSPEDSSIYLCSVVKGGYYGYTFGSGTRLTVV.

The chain links TRBV11-2 to TRBJ2-2, with D perhaps matching TRBD2 (6 bases). CDR1 and CDR2 from the germline V gene are SGHAT and FQNNGV. V gave up 5 bases and J gave up 4 bases, with 20 bases separating them. There are 17 residues in the CDR3. CDR3 sequence: CASSLPPYVGGTGELFF. CDR3 bases: TGTGCCAGCAGCCTTCCTCCCTACGTGGGAGGCACCGGGGAGCTGTTTTTT.

This clonotype was counted between two and nine times. The chain uses TRBV9 and TRBJ1-1; D is unresolved. V dropped 0 bases and J dropped 1 base, with 10 bases sitting between them. Per the germline V gene, CDR1 is SGDLS and CDR2 is YYNGEE. This CDR3 is 15 amino acids long. CDR3 sequence (DNA): TGTGCCAGCAGCGTAGATATGATAGAGAACACTGAAGCTTTCTTT. Translating gives CASSVDMIENTEAFF.

This clonotype was found a few times. The chain has TRBV6-2 or TRBV6-3 and TRBJ2-1, with 8 bases that match TRBD1. The germline V gene has CDR1 MNHEY and CDR2 SVGEGT. The CDR3 is 12 amino acids. Trimming cost V 2 bases and J 14 bases; bases outside gene matches: 5. DNA for the CDR3: TGTGCCAGCAGTTACGAGACAGGGGAGGAGTTCTTC. Amino acid sequence: CASSYETGEEFF.

The chain is built from TRBV7-2 and TRBJ1-1; perhaps TRBD1 as D (6 bases). This CDR3 is built from 14 residues. V was pared by 6 bases and J by 1 base, with 12 bases between. The germline CDR1 and CDR2 sequences are SGHTA and FQGNSA. For the CDR3, the DNA is TGTGCCAGCAGTATAGGGGGGACGAACACTGAAGCTTTCTTT. Translation gives CASSIGGTNTEAFF. The full variable domain, with the rest looked up from reference TRBV7-2 and TRBJ1-1, is GAGVSQSPSNKVTEKGKDVELRCDPISGHTALYWYRQSLGQGLEFLIYFQGNSAPDKSGLPSDRFSAERTGGSVSTLTIQRTQQEDSAVYLCASSIGGTNTEAFFGQGTRLTVV.

The J gene is TRBJ2-7, the V gene TRBV6-2 or TRBV6-3, with unresolved D. The CDR3 contains 13 residues. Between the trimmed V and J ends, which lost 9 bases and 2 bases, there was a span of 14 bases. In germline, CDR1 is MNHEY, CDR2 SVGEGT. The DNA of the CDR3 is TGTGCCAGTGGCATAGGGCCGGCCTACGAGCAGTACTTC. Residues: CASGIGPAYEQYF.

The chain has TRBV18 and TRBJ1-5; 10 nucleotides match TRBD1. Germline trimming cut 3 bases from V and 5 bases from J; bases unmatched to any gene: 7. CDR3 length: 16 amino acids. In germline, CDR1 is KGHSH, CDR2 LQKENI. The CDR3 spells CASSPSDRGDYQPQHF. The CDR3 region has the DNA TGTGCCAGCTCACCCTCGGACAGGGGGGATTATCAGCCCCAGCATTTT.

The chain links TRBV4-3 to TRBJ1-1; D call uncertain. Per germline, CDR1 LGHNA and CDR2 YSLEER. With 1 base removed from V and 4 bases from J, the gap between germline ends came to 13 bases. CDR3 length: 15 residues. CDR3 in DNA: TGCGCCAGCAGCCAAGGGCTTGCTGTGGGCACTGAAGCTTTCTTT. Translated, it gives CASSQGLAVGTEAFF.

The gene calls are TRBV7-2 and TRBJ2-5, with D unclear. The CDR3 runs 10 residues. In germline, CDR1 is SGHTA, CDR2 FQGNSA. Trimming cost V 8 bases and J 2 bases, with 3 bases left between them. The DNA for the CDR3 is TGTGCCAGCGGACAAGAGACCCAGTACTTC. It specifies CASGQETQYF.

The rearrangement links TRBV7-2 to TRBJ1-4; weak D call: TRBD1 (5 bases). Trimming took off 3 bases at V and 3 bases at J, with 8 bases between the two ends. Germline CDR1 reads SGHTA; CDR2 reads FQGNSA. This CDR3 spans 14 amino acids. The CDR3 nucleotides are TGTGCCAGCAGCTTGGGGGGTGCTAATGAAAAACTGTTTTTT. Translated, it gives CASSLGGANEKLFF.

This clonotype was seen a few times. The chain joins TRBV7-6 to TRBJ2-5, with 7 nucleotides matching TRBD2. Trimming removed 0 bases from V and 4 bases from J; junction bases left unmatched: 11. Germline loops: CDR1 SGHVS, CDR2 FNYEAQ. The CDR3 has 17 amino acids. CDR3 nucleotides: TGTGCCAGCAGCTTAGCTTCTGCACTAGCGAGGGGAGAGACCCAGTACTTC. The encoded protein is CASSLASALARGETQYF.

This clonotype occurred a few times. The chain carries TRBV2 and TRBJ2-3; 9 positions agree with TRBD2. This CDR3 comprises 14 residues. V was pared by 6 bases and J by 0 bases, with 1 base of the junction left unmatched. Germline V lookup: CDR1 SNHLY, CDR2 FYNNEI. CDR3 nucleotides: TGTGCCAGCAGCGGACTAGCGAGCACAGATACGCAGTATTTT. Protein sequence: CASSGLASTDTQYF.

The chain combines TRBV10-2 with TRBJ1-1, with TRBD1 matching over 7 bases. V trimming: 4 bases; J trimming: 4 bases; junction bases outside the gene matches: 3. In germline, CDR1 is WSHSY, CDR2 SAAADI. The CDR3 extends over 13 amino acids. CDR3 in DNA: TGCGCCAGCAGTGCGACAGGGCGCACTGAAGCTTTCTTT. This gives the protein CASSATGRTEAFF.

The sample holds a few counts of this clonotype. The chain uses TRBV20-1 and TRBJ2-7; D call uncertain. Between the trimmed V and J ends, which lost 2 bases and 4 bases, there was a span of 15 bases. This CDR3 is built from 14 residues. Germline V gene sequence: CDR1 DFQATT, CDR2 SNEGSKA (reference sequence). The CDR3 nucleotides read TGCAGTGCTAGATCTGAAGGGAAGGAATACGAGCAGTACTTC. Amino acids: CSARSEGKEYEQYF.

Only a few counts were recorded for this clonotype. The gene calls are TRBV7-9 and TRBJ1-5; D is undetermined. The CDR3 is 17 residues long. V lost 5 bases to trimming and J lost 0 bases, with 17 bases between them. CDR1 and CDR2 from the germline V gene are SEHNR and FQNEAQ (reference sequence). CDR3 DNA: TGTGCCAGCAGCGGTTCCTGGGGAAGGGATAGCAATCAGCCCCAGCATTTT. This codes for CASSGSWGRDSNQPQHF.

This clonotype was counted only a few times. V is TRBV7-8 and J is TRBJ2-2, with 7 positions matching TRBD1. The CDR3 is made up of 19 amino acids. Germline assignment: CDR1 SGHVS and CDR2 FQNEAQ. J was trimmed by 0 bases and V by 2 bases; bases with no gene match: 12. DNA for the CDR3: TGTGCCAGCAGCTTATATGTGTCGCCCGGGACAGCGAACACCGGGGAGCTGTTTTTT. Translated: CASSLYVSPGTANTGELFF.

This clonotype was counted a few times. V and J are TRBV4-1 and TRBJ1-1; D uncertain. V was trimmed by 3 bases and J by 5 bases, leaving 13 bases between them. Germline CDR1 is MGHRA and CDR2 is YSYEKL. The CDR3 runs to 14 residues. The CDR3: CASSQALWRTEAFF. The CDR3, as DNA: TGCGCCAGCAGCCAGGCCCTTTGGAGGACTGAAGCTTTCTTT.

In this sample, this clonotype turned up a few times. The J gene is TRBJ1-1, the V gene TRBV19; TRBD1 matches at 7 bases. CDR3 length: 15 residues. From germline, CDR1 is LNHDA and CDR2 SQIVND (reference sequence). Trimming removed 3 bases from V and 5 bases from J; junction bases left unmatched: 9. CDR3 in amino acids: CASSIPRQGITEAFF. The CDR3 coding sequence is TGTGCCAGTAGTATTCCGAGACAGGGTATTACTGAAGCTTTCTTT.

The V call is TRBV3-1, the J call TRBJ2-5; 13 nucleotides align to TRBD2. Germline V lookup: CDR1 LGHDT, CDR2 YNNKEL (reference sequence). The CDR3 is 16 residues long. V dropped 4 bases and J dropped 4; count of bases not matched to a gene: 6. CDR3: CASSRTSGGAGETQYF. The CDR3 region has the DNA TGTGCCAGCAGCCGAACTAGCGGGGGGGCAGGAGAGACCCAGTACTTC.

This clonotype has just a few counts. This rearrangement joins TRBV3-1 to TRBJ2-5, with D possibly being TRBD1 or TRBD2 (5 bases each). The germline gives CDR1 LGHDT, CDR2 YNNKEL (reference sequence). Trimming took off 0 bases at V and 5 bases at J, with 13 bases between the two ends. The CDR3 runs 15 residues. CDR3 in amino acids: CASSQDGAKWETQYF. CDR3 in DNA: TGTGCCAGCAGCCAAGACGGGGCGAAGTGGGAGACCCAGTACTTC.

The chain combines TRBV7-2 with TRBJ1-4; TRBD1 might be the D (5 bases). V was cut by 3 bases and J by 3 bases, with 11 bases left in between. The V gene's germline CDR1 is SGHTA and CDR2 FQGNSA. The CDR3 runs 15 residues. This CDR3 reads CASSFTGDSNEKLFF. The CDR3 nucleotides read TGTGCCAGCAGCTTCACAGGAGACTCTAATGAAAAACTGTTTTTT. Full variable domain (remainder filled in from reference TRBV7-2 and TRBJ1-4): GAGVSQSPSNKVTEKGKDVELRCDPISGHTALYWYRQSLGQGLEFLIYFQGNSAPDKSGLPSDRFSAERTGGSVSTLTIQRTQQEDSAVYLCASSFTGDSNEKLFFGSGTQLSVL.

The J gene is TRBJ2-7, the V gene TRBV4-1; 9 bases align to TRBD1. The CDR3 has 16 amino acids. V trimming: 1 base; J trimming: 1 base; junction bases outside the gene matches: 5. Germline CDR1 and CDR2: MGHRA and YSYEKL. The CDR3 DNA sequence: TGCGCCAGCAGCCAAGCGGGGGACAGGGTTTCCTACGAGCAGTACTTC. Its protein product is CASSQAGDRVSYEQYF.

J is TRBJ1-5 and V is TRBV19; D is unresolved. Looked up from germline, CDR1 is LNHDA and CDR2 is SQIVND (reference sequence). The ends were cut back, 1 base at V and 4 bases at J, with 8 bases in the middle. This CDR3 has 14 amino acids. The CDR3, as DNA: TGTGCCAGTAGTATAGGTGTGGGGAATCAGCCCCAGCATTTT. It yields the protein CASSIGVGNQPQHF.

The V and J genes are TRBV6-1 and TRBJ2-3, with 7 bases that match TRBD2. The CDR3 is made up of 16 amino acids. CDR1 is MNHNS and CDR2 is SASEGT in the germline V gene. The V gene end was trimmed by 0 bases and the J gene end by 3 bases; junction bases not matched to a gene: 6. CDR3 coding DNA: TGTGCCAGCAGTGAAGCGCCGGGGGGAGGGACAGATACGCAGTATTTT. This sequence encodes CASSEAPGGGTDTQYF.

This clonotype was counted between two and nine times. The chain recombines TRBV7-2 with TRBJ1-5; a possible D gene is TRBD1 (6 bases). Trimming cost V 2 bases and J 5 bases, with 16 bases left between them. There are 16 residues in the CDR3. Germline V gene data show CDR1 as SGHTA and CDR2 as FQGNSA. CDR3 coding DNA: TGTGCCAGCAGCTTACGAGGGGGGCGTGTGGATCAGCCCCAGCATTTT. Translating it yields CASSLRGGRVDQPQHF. The full variable domain, with the rest looked up from reference TRBV7-2 and TRBJ1-5, is GAGVSQSPSNKVTEKGKDVELRCDPISGHTALYWYRQSLGQGLEFLIYFQGNSAPDKSGLPSDRFSAERTGGSVSTLTIQRTQQEDSAVYLCASSLRGGRVDQPQHFGDGTRLSIL.